A selection of T cell receptor beta chains follows, all from one sample in a study of T cell repertoires in cytomegalovirus infection. TCRdb used MiXCR to reprocess the reads, holding one entry per CDR3 protein. The repertoire holds about 740,000 distinct CDR3 sequences, with 35% as singletons. Sequenced material: PBMCs. These receptors were collected from a human donor in good health (CMV status not recorded). Some clones in this sample may be carry-over from other donors' samples. Each CDR3 is given with its conserved first and last residue. Fields, in order: CDR3 DNA, CDR3 protein, V gene, D gene, J gene, clone size. D genes are given only for firm matches. Only some rows state a clone size, as once, few, many or a class for expanded clones.

CDR3nt: TGTGCCAGCAGTTCCAATCAGGGAAGCTCCTACAATGAGCAGTTCTTC; CDR3aa: CASSSNQGSSYNEQFF; v_gene: TRBV28; d_gene: -; j_gene: TRBJ2-1; abundance: -
CDR3nt: TGTGCCAGCAGTTTACCCGGACTAGCGGGGGCCTACAATGAGCAGTTCTTC; CDR3aa: CASSLPGLAGAYNEQFF; v_gene: TRBV28; d_gene: TRBD2; j_gene: TRBJ2-1; abundance: -
CDR3nt: TGTGCCAGCAATCCCGTTCGTGGGAGGGCCGTTAGGGATGAGCAGTTCTTC; CDR3aa: CASNPVRGRAVRDEQFF; v_gene: TRBV27; d_gene: TRBD2; j_gene: TRBJ2-1; abundance: -
CDR3nt: TGTGCCTGGAGATTGCCGAACACTGAAGCTTTCTTT; CDR3aa: CAWRLPNTEAFF; v_gene: TRBV30; d_gene: -; j_gene: TRBJ1-1; abundance: few
CDR3nt: TGTGCCAGCAGTTACTCGAACGATGTCGCTGAAGCTTTCTTT; CDR3aa: CASSYSNDVAEAFF; v_gene: TRBV6-5; d_gene: -; j_gene: TRBJ1-1; abundance: few
CDR3nt: TGTGCCAGTAGTACCCTGGGACAGGCTTATGGCTACACCTTC; CDR3aa: CASSTLGQAYGYTF; v_gene: TRBV19; d_gene: TRBD1; j_gene: TRBJ1-2; abundance: -
CDR3nt: TGCAGTGCTAGAGATCTTCCCGGCAGCCTGAACACTGAAGCTTTCTTT; CDR3aa: CSARDLPGSLNTEAFF; v_gene: TRBV20-1; d_gene: -; j_gene: TRBJ1-1; abundance: -
CDR3nt: TGTGCCAGCAGTGAATCCAGCGGGAGTTACAATGAGCAGTTCTTC; CDR3aa: CASSESSGSYNEQFF; v_gene: TRBV2; d_gene: TRBD2; j_gene: TRBJ2-1; abundance: -
CDR3nt: TGCGCCAGCAGCCAAGAAGGAGGATTATTAGCCAAAAACATTCAGTACTTC; CDR3aa: CASSQEGGLLAKNIQYF; v_gene: TRBV4-1; d_gene: -; j_gene: TRBJ2-4; abundance: few
CDR3nt: TGTGCCAGCGCCGCTACTAGCGGGCTATTGGGTGAGCAGTTCTTC; CDR3aa: CASAATSGLLGEQFF; v_gene: TRBV12-3/TRBV12-4; d_gene: TRBD2; j_gene: TRBJ2-1; abundance: few
CDR3nt: TGTGCCAGCAGCCAACAGGGGTTTACCTATAATTCACCCCTCCACTTT; CDR3aa: CASSQQGFTYNSPLHF; v_gene: TRBV12-3/TRBV12-4; d_gene: TRBD1; j_gene: TRBJ1-6; abundance: few
CDR3nt: TGTGCCAGCAGCCACCAGAACAGGGGGGATGGCTACACCTTC; CDR3aa: CASSHQNRGDGYTF; v_gene: TRBV6-1; d_gene: TRBD1; j_gene: TRBJ1-2; abundance: -
CDR3nt: TGTGCCAGCAGCTTAGGCCGGATCTATGGCTACACCTTC; CDR3aa: CASSLGRIYGYTF; v_gene: TRBV7-2; d_gene: -; j_gene: TRBJ1-2; abundance: many
CDR3nt: TGTGCCAGCAGCCACTCAGGGCGCTACACCTTC; CDR3aa: CASSHSGRYTF; v_gene: TRBV7-4; d_gene: -; j_gene: TRBJ1-2; abundance: -
CDR3nt: TGCGCCAGCAGAGACCCTGCAACTAATGAAAAACTGTTTTTT; CDR3aa: CASRDPATNEKLFF; v_gene: TRBV23-1; d_gene: -; j_gene: TRBJ1-4; abundance: few
CDR3nt: TGTGCCAGCAGCCCTAGAGGACTAGCGGGAGGGCCAAATACGCAGTATTTT; CDR3aa: CASSPRGLAGGPNTQYF; v_gene: TRBV7-9; d_gene: TRBD2; j_gene: TRBJ2-3; abundance: many
CDR3nt: TGTGCCAGCAGCTTTTCGACAGCCTCTGGAAACACCATATATTTT; CDR3aa: CASSFSTASGNTIYF; v_gene: TRBV11-2; d_gene: -; j_gene: TRBJ1-3; abundance: few
CDR3nt: TGTGCCAGCAGTTTATCGGTGGAGGGAGTCGGAGGAGGGTCCAATTCACCCCTCCACTTT; CDR3aa: CASSLSVEGVGGGSNSPLHF; v_gene: TRBV12-3/TRBV12-4; d_gene: -; j_gene: TRBJ1-6; abundance: -
CDR3nt: TGTGCCAGCAGTTCCCTAGCTAGCTCCTACAATGAGCAGTTCTTC; CDR3aa: CASSSLASSYNEQFF; v_gene: TRBV28; d_gene: -; j_gene: TRBJ2-1; abundance: -
CDR3nt: TGTGCCAGCAGCTTAGGGGGACAACAGGGGGTTAGTTCACCCCTCCACTTT; CDR3aa: CASSLGGQQGVSSPLHF; v_gene: TRBV7-6; d_gene: TRBD1; j_gene: TRBJ1-6; abundance: once
CDR3nt: TGTGCCAGCAGCTTAGAAGGGAATACGCAGTATTTT; CDR3aa: CASSLEGNTQYF; v_gene: TRBV11-2; d_gene: -; j_gene: TRBJ2-3; abundance: few
CDR3nt: TGTGCCAGCAGTTTAGCCAGCTTGAACACTGAAGCTTTCTTT; CDR3aa: CASSLASLNTEAFF; v_gene: TRBV27; d_gene: -; j_gene: TRBJ1-1; abundance: many
CDR3nt: TGTGCCAGCAGCTTAGCGGTGGGGCCAGAGACCCAGTACTTC; CDR3aa: CASSLAVGPETQYF; v_gene: TRBV7-2; d_gene: -; j_gene: TRBJ2-5; abundance: few
CDR3nt: TGTGCCATCAGGGATCCGACAACCTCAGGGTCTGGGGAAGCTTTCTTT; CDR3aa: CAIRDPTTSGSGEAFF; v_gene: TRBV10-3; d_gene: -; j_gene: TRBJ1-1; abundance: many
CDR3nt: TGTGCCAGCAGGGGCTTAGAGTACAATGAGCAGTTCTTC; CDR3aa: CASRGLEYNEQFF; v_gene: TRBV12-3/TRBV12-4; d_gene: -; j_gene: TRBJ2-1; abundance: few
CDR3nt: TGTGCCAGCAGCTTCCGATCCGGACAGGGTCCTAGCACAGATACGCAGTATTTT; CDR3aa: CASSFRSGQGPSTDTQYF; v_gene: TRBV7-8; d_gene: TRBD1; j_gene: TRBJ2-3; abundance: many
CDR3nt: TGTGCCAGCAGCTTACCCCTTACTGGGAGGACTGAAGCTTTCTTT; CDR3aa: CASSLPLTGRTEAFF; v_gene: TRBV7-9; d_gene: -; j_gene: TRBJ1-1; abundance: -
CDR3nt: TGCAGCGTTACAAGGGGACAGTCGGCCTACGAGCAGTACTTC; CDR3aa: CSVTRGQSAYEQYF; v_gene: TRBV29-1; d_gene: TRBD1; j_gene: TRBJ2-7; abundance: -
CDR3nt: TGCAGTGCTCAAATGACGGATTCCTACGAGCAGTACTTC; CDR3aa: CSAQMTDSYEQYF; v_gene: TRBV20-1; d_gene: -; j_gene: TRBJ2-7; abundance: few
CDR3nt: TGTGCCAGCAGCGGACAGGCCTCTAGCGGAAAGGGCAAAAACATTCAGTACTTC; CDR3aa: CASSGQASSGKGKNIQYF; v_gene: TRBV7-2; d_gene: -; j_gene: TRBJ2-4; abundance: many
CDR3nt: TGTGCCAGCAAGCGGGAGGGCCTAAATGAGCAGTTCTTC; CDR3aa: CASKREGLNEQFF; v_gene: TRBV7-9; d_gene: TRBD2; j_gene: TRBJ2-1; abundance: many
CDR3nt: TGTGCCAGCAGTTTATGGGGTTCCCAAGAGACCCAGTACTTC; CDR3aa: CASSLWGSQETQYF; v_gene: TRBV28; d_gene: -; j_gene: TRBJ2-5; abundance: -
CDR3nt: TGTGCCAGCAGACCCCCCCAGGGGAGGGCCACAGATACGCAGTATTTT; CDR3aa: CASRPPQGRATDTQYF; v_gene: TRBV28; d_gene: -; j_gene: TRBJ2-3; abundance: -
CDR3nt: TGTGCCAGCAGTCCTTGGTTTATTGTAAGGGACCAAGAGACCCAGTACTTC; CDR3aa: CASSPWFIVRDQETQYF; v_gene: TRBV6-1; d_gene: -; j_gene: TRBJ2-5; abundance: few
CDR3nt: TGTGCCATCAGTGGGTCGAGCGGGGGCACAGATACGCAGTATTTT; CDR3aa: CAISGSSGGTDTQYF; v_gene: TRBV10-3; d_gene: TRBD2; j_gene: TRBJ2-3; abundance: -
CDR3nt: TGTGCCAGCAGCAGAACAGGGCCTGAGCAGTTCTTC; CDR3aa: CASSRTGPEQFF; v_gene: TRBV5-5; d_gene: -; j_gene: TRBJ2-1; abundance: -
CDR3nt: TGTGCCAGCAGCCCAACGGCTAGCGGGAAGCAGTTCTTC; CDR3aa: CASSPTASGKQFF; v_gene: TRBV2; d_gene: TRBD2; j_gene: TRBJ2-1; abundance: -
CDR3nt: TGTGCCAGCAGCTTAGATGAGAGGGGGACCCAGTACTTC; CDR3aa: CASSLDERGTQYF; v_gene: TRBV11-3; d_gene: -; j_gene: TRBJ2-5; abundance: -
CDR3nt: TGTGCCAGCAGCTTAGTCGCGATTTTCTACACCTTC; CDR3aa: CASSLVAIFYTF; v_gene: TRBV7-2; d_gene: -; j_gene: TRBJ1-2; abundance: -
CDR3nt: TGTGCCAGCACCCCTACCGGGGAGGGGGTTTGGACTGAAGCTTTCTTT; CDR3aa: CASTPTGEGVWTEAFF; v_gene: TRBV5-6; d_gene: -; j_gene: TRBJ1-1; abundance: once
CDR3nt: TGTGCCAGCAGCTCACAGGGAGTGACGACTGAAGCTTTCTTT; CDR3aa: CASSSQGVTTEAFF; v_gene: TRBV27; d_gene: -; j_gene: TRBJ1-1; abundance: few